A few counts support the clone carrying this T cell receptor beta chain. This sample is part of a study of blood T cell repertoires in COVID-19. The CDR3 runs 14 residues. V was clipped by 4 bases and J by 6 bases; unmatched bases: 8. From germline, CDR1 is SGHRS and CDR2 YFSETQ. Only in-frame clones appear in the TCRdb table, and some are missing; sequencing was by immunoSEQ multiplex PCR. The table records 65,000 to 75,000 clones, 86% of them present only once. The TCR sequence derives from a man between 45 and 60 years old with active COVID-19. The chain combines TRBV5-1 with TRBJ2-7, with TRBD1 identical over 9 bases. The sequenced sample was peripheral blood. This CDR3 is CASSAGQGEAEQYF. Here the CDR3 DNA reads TGCGCCAGCAGCGCGGGACAGGGTGAGGCCGAGCAGTACTTC.